The 12 T cell receptor beta chains reported below all come from one sample, sequenced in a study of OX40 agonist ivuxolimab in advanced cancers. Clones were read by immunoSEQ multiplex PCR, and TCRdb kept only the in-frame ones, dropping some. The table shows about 64,000 clones, with 91% occurring only once. Sequencing was performed on CD4+ or CD8+ T cells sorted from blood, taken in a trial of the OX40 agonist ivuxolimab. These receptors were obtained from an adult with an advanced solid tumor such as melanoma, head and neck, liver or kidney cancer.

The chain links TRBV4-1 to TRBJ2-1, with TRBD2 matching over 9 bases. Trimming at V came to 3 bases and at J to 4 bases, leaving 22 bases not matched to a gene. Looked up from germline, CDR1 is MGHRA and CDR2 is YSYEKL. The length of the CDR3 is 21 residues. In DNA, the CDR3 is TGCGCCAGCAGCCACCCAGCGTCTAGCGGGGTTAAGATAGGCCTGTACAATGAGCAGTTCTTC. Protein product: CASSHPASSGVKIGLYNEQFF.

The chain couples TRBV9 to TRBJ2-5; D is uncertain. V lost 4 bases, J lost 5 bases, and 18 bases lay in between. CDR1 and CDR2 (germline): SGDLS, YYNGEE. This CDR3 region has 15 residues. The CDR3 loop reads CASSKTTEVHETQYF. In nucleotides, the CDR3 is TGTGCCAGCAGCAAAACTACAGAGGTACATGAGACCCAGTACTTC.

This chain connects TRBV7-9 to TRBJ2-1, with 8 bases lining up with TRBD2. CDR3 length equals 14 residues. The J segment lost 8 bases and the V segment lost 3 bases, leaving 6 bases of the junction unmatched. Germline values: CDR1 SEHNR, CDR2 FQNEAQ (reference sequence). CDR3 coding DNA: TGTGCCAGCAGCTTTAGCGGGAATATCGATGAGCAGTTCTTC. Residues: CASSFSGNIDEQFF.

The V gene is TRBV7-8, the J gene TRBJ2-1; possible D gene TRBD2, 6 bases. The V gene lost 1 base and the J gene lost 0 bases, with 10 bases spanning the gap. Per the germline V gene, CDR1 is SGHVS and CDR2 is FQNEAQ. The CDR3 is 16 residues long. Here the CDR3 DNA reads TGTGCCAGCAGCTTAGGGACCGGGAGCTCCTACAATGAGCAGTTCTTC. Protein product: CASSLGTGSSYNEQFF.

The rearrangement links TRBV11-3 to TRBJ2-5; D not certain. Trimming took off 5 bases at V and 1 base at J, with 2 bases between the two ends. Germline V CDR1 and CDR2: SGHNT, YENEEA. This CDR3 is 11 amino acids long. In DNA form, the CDR3 reads TGTGCCAGCAGCGCCCAAGAGACCCAGTACTTC. This translates into CASSAQETQYF.

The chain joins TRBV7-2 to TRBJ1-1, with a tentative D call TRBD1 (6 bases). The germline CDR1 and CDR2 sequences are SGHTA and FQGNSA. This CDR3 is 13 amino acids long. Trimming removed 7 bases from V and 4 bases from J, with 13 bases in between. The DNA of the CDR3 is TGTGCCAGCAAAGTACAGGGATCCACTGAAGCTTTCTTT. Translating it yields CASKVQGSTEAFF.

This sequence joins TRBV27 and TRBJ1-2, with a possible D match to TRBD1 (5 bases). The CDR3 spans 17 residues. Germline CDR1 and CDR2: MNHEY and SMNVEV (reference sequence). V gave up 5 bases and J gave up 4 bases, with 23 bases separating them. Here the CDR3 reads CASSTARGSSFRYGYTF. CDR3 nucleotides: TGTGCCAGCAGTACTGCAAGGGGAAGCTCTTTTCGCTATGGCTACACCTTC.

V gene TRBV6-5 combines with J gene TRBJ1-4; D uncertain. V lost 2 bases and J lost 7, with 11 bases in between. Germline V lookup: CDR1 MNHEY, CDR2 SVGAGI. The CDR3 sequence is 14 residues long. The CDR3 reads CASSYGRVGEKLFF. CDR3 sequence (DNA): TGTGCCAGCAGTTACGGTCGAGTCGGTGAAAAACTGTTTTTT.

This clone was detected only once. The chain couples TRBV7-8 to TRBJ1-2; 7 positions agree with TRBD1. Germline loops: CDR1 SGHVS, CDR2 FQNEAQ. J was trimmed by 3 bases and V by 4 bases; bases with no gene match: 8. This CDR3 is 15 amino acids long. The CDR3 sequence: CASSSGFQGDYGYTF. The DNA for the CDR3 is TGTGCCAGCAGCTCGGGCTTCCAGGGGGACTATGGCTACACCTTC.

This chain uses TRBV11-3 with TRBJ1-3; TRBD1 might be the D (5 bases). Germline-derived CDR1 and CDR2 are SGHNT and YENEEA. The CDR3 has 14 residues. V was pared by 5 bases and J by 0 bases, with 8 bases between. The CDR3 reads CASSEGSSGNTIYF. CDR3 coding DNA: TGTGCCAGCAGCGAGGGGAGCTCTGGAAACACCATATATTTT.

The rearrangement links TRBV14 to TRBJ1-2, with D unresolved. V lost 1 base and J lost 1, with 7 bases in between. The CDR3 is 14 amino acids. Looked up from germline, CDR1 is SGHDN and CDR2 is FVKESK. CDR3 region: CASSQAGVNYGYTF. CDR3 coding DNA: TGTGCCAGCAGCCAAGCTGGAGTTAACTATGGCTACACCTTC.

The chain joins TRBV7-8 to TRBJ2-7, with TRBD1 identical over 8 bases. CDR3 length equals 16 residues. V trimming: 2 bases; J trimming: 7 bases; junction bases outside the gene matches: 13. The germline V gene encodes CDR1 SGHVS and CDR2 FQNEAQ. The CDR3 DNA reads as TGTGCCAGCAGCTTATCCGCGACAGGGGTCCCCGGAGAGCAGTACTTC. This codes for CASSLSATGVPGEQYF.